The next 13 T cell receptor beta chains were all read from a single sample in a study of neurological immune-mediated disorders (dated by TCRdb to the late 2010s). The method behind the library was 5' RACE. The run used an Illumina HiSeq 2500. The raw public data were reprocessed by TCRdb itself: fastp quality trimming at Q25, MiXCR clonotype calling, in-frame beta chains only. Rows with a matching CDR3 protein are joined into one entry that keeps the most common DNA and genes. A total of more than 25,000 distinct CDR3 sequences appear in this sample, about 3.8% of them only once. In total, the top ten clones hold 25% of the sample. Material: CD4+ T cells from blood. The receptors derive from a middle-aged woman in good health.

This clonotype has at least ten counts. The gene calls are TRBV24-1 and TRBJ2-1; D not certain. CDR1 and CDR2 (germline): KGHDR, SFDVKD. This CDR3 comprises 13 residues. Trimming stripped 5 bases from V and 4 bases from J, with 8 bases between. As DNA, the CDR3 is TGTGCCACCAGTGGGGAATGGTACAATGAGCAGTTCTTC. Translation: CATSGEWYNEQFF.

This clonotype is categorized as medium-sized. J is TRBJ1-2 and V is TRBV12-3 or TRBV12-4; no reliable D call. The CDR3 loop spans 11 amino acids. The V gene lost 6 bases and the J gene lost 7 bases, with 9 bases spanning the gap. The CDR3 here is CASSSGAGYTF. The CDR3 DNA reads as TGTGCCAGCAGCTCCGGTGCTGGCTACACCTTC.

This clonotype was detected many times. J is TRBJ2-5 and V is TRBV5-6; 8 nucleotides align to TRBD1. V shed 3 bases, J shed 1 base, and the junction held 2 bases outside the gene matches. CDR1 and CDR2 (germline): SGHDT, YYEEEE. This CDR3 has 14 residues. CDR3 sequence (DNA): TGTGCCAGCAGCTCGCAGGGGGCCCAAGAGACCCAGTACTTC. Translation: CASSSQGAQETQYF.

This clonotype was recorded many times. This chain connects TRBV9 to TRBJ2-2; 8 positions agree with TRBD1. The CDR3 is made up of 16 amino acids. Germline values: CDR1 SGDLS, CDR2 YYNGEE. V lost 6 bases, J lost 7 bases, and 14 bases stayed unmatched. The CDR3 sequence: CASTDRDRTLGGELFF. The CDR3 DNA reads as TGTGCCAGCACCGACCGGGACAGGACTTTAGGCGGGGAGCTGTTTTTT.

This clonotype was seen ten or more times. V usage is TRBV5-1 and J usage is TRBJ1-1; D not resolved. The V gene lost 4 bases and the J gene lost 0 bases, with 13 bases spanning the gap. Germline V gene sequence: CDR1 SGHRS, CDR2 YFSETQ. CDR3 length equals 15 residues. For the CDR3, the DNA is TGCGCCAGCAGCATCGGAAGGACGTTGAACACTGAAGCTTTCTTT. Its translation is CASSIGRTLNTEAFF.

In this sample, this clonotype turned up many times. The genes are TRBV11-2 and TRBJ2-5, with 8 bases matching TRBD1. Germline V CDR1 and CDR2: SGHAT, FQNNGV. V lost 7 bases to trimming and J lost 5 bases; unmatched junction nucleotides: 9. This CDR3 is built from 14 residues. The CDR3 loop is CASTPRGRGETQYF. Here the CDR3 DNA reads TGTGCCAGCACCCCCAGGGGGCGCGGTGAGACCCAGTACTTC.

Relative to its sample, this clonotype is medium-sized. V is TRBV12-3 or TRBV12-4 and J is TRBJ2-3; D tentatively reads TRBD1 or TRBD2 (5 bases each). The CDR3 is 15 residues long. Trimming took 4 bases from V and 0 from J, leaving 11 bases between them. The DNA for the CDR3 is TGTGCCAGCAGTTGGGGCGGGTCTAGCACAGATACGCAGTATTTT. Amino acid sequence: CASSWGGSSTDTQYF.

This clonotype was recorded at least ten times. J is TRBJ2-1 and V is TRBV7-9; the D is unclear. The CDR3 has 15 residues. The V end lost 3 bases, the J end lost 9 bases, and 18 bases lay between the germline ends. Germline V CDR1 and CDR2: SEHNR, FQNEAQ (reference sequence). In DNA, the CDR3 is TGTGCCAGCAGCTTTGACCTAGGCGGTTATGGTGAGCAGTTCTTC. The encoded protein is CASSFDLGGYGEQFF.

This clonotype has a count of ten or more. This chain uses TRBV18 with TRBJ1-2; D possibly corresponds to TRBD1 (5 bases). V was trimmed by 5 bases and J by 6 bases, leaving 16 bases between them. Germline-derived CDR1 and CDR2 are KGHSH and LQKENI. The CDR3 sequence is 14 residues long. The CDR3 protein is CASSERDGTHGYTF. The CDR3 DNA sequence: TGTGCCAGCTCAGAAAGGGACGGTACACATGGCTACACCTTC.

This clonotype was recorded at least ten times. This chain links TRBV20-1 with TRBJ2-5; D is uncertain. This CDR3 comprises 12 residues. V dropped 5 bases and J dropped 2 bases, with 9 bases sitting between them. Germline lookup yields CDR1 DFQATT and CDR2 SNEGSKA (reference sequence). The CDR3 DNA reads as TGCAGTGCTCATCACCAACAAGAGACCCAGTACTTC. Its translation: CSAHHQQETQYF.

This clonotype was seen many times. The genes are TRBV14 and TRBJ2-1; 11 bases are a match to TRBD2. J gave up 9 bases and V 3 bases, and 10 bases lay outside the gene matches. The CDR3 is 16 amino acids. The germline gives CDR1 SGHDN, CDR2 FVKESK. The CDR3 protein is CASSHGTSGRRGEQFF. The DNA of the CDR3 is TGTGCCAGCAGCCACGGGACTAGCGGCCGGAGGGGTGAGCAGTTCTTC.

At least ten counts were recorded for this clonotype. The V and J genes are TRBV6-5 and TRBJ2-2; D not certain. The CDR3 totals 13 residues. The ends were cut back, 3 bases at V and 8 bases at J, with 10 bases in the middle. Germline loops: CDR1 MNHEY, CDR2 SVGAGI. DNA for the CDR3: TGTGCCAGCAGTTATCAAACCCCGGGGGAGCTGTTTTTT. Amino acid sequence: CASSYQTPGELFF.

In this sample, this clonotype turned up many times. The chain has TRBV7-2 and TRBJ1-2; tentatively, D is TRBD1 (6 bases). CDR1 SGHTA and CDR2 FQGNSA come from the germline V gene. The CDR3 is 17 amino acids. Trimming removed 6 bases at V and 0 bases at J, with 20 bases between. As DNA, the CDR3 is TGTGCCAGCAGGAGGGGGTTGTTGGGGGGCCCTAACTATGGCTACACCTTC. This gives the protein CASRRGLLGGPNYGYTF. The complete variable domain, with remaining parts taken from reference TRBV7-2 and TRBJ1-2, reads GAGVSQSPSNKVTEKGKDVELRCDPISGHTALYWYRQSLGQGLEFLIYFQGNSAPDKSGLPSDRFSAERTGGSVSTLTIQRTQQEDSAVYLCASRRGLLGGPNYGYTFGSGTRLTVV.